The present T cell receptor beta chain was sequenced within a study of identical twins. The CDR3 consists of 17 residues. The germline CDR1 and CDR2 sequences are SSHAT and FNYEAQ (reference sequence). General observations from the study: Fewer insertions were carried by abundant cord blood beta clonotypes, but none was seen in memory repertoires.

This clonotype has at least ten counts. Its antigen remains unknown. At one boundary the junction diverges from the germline segment, which might be a read error. TCRdb called the 5' RACE reads again in MiXCR, with one record for every CDR3 protein. The sample yields some 500,000 distinct CDR3 sequences, 7.5% to 10% seen once. These data also featured in a second study, about yellow fever vaccine responses in identical twins.

This clonotype was obtained from a woman aged 18-35 years in good health. The chain has TRBV7-7 and TRBJ2-2, with 9 positions matching TRBD2. The sequenced sample consisted of PBMCs. The CDR3 bases are TGTGCTAGCAGCTTAAGAACTAGCGGGCCGAACACCGGGGAGCTGTTTTTT. Translation: CASSLRTSGPNTGELFF.